This TCR beta chain appears in the sequencing data of a study of T cells in Graves' hyperthyroidism and ophthalmopathy. CDR3 length: 14 amino acids. V lost 4 bases to trimming and J lost 0 bases, with 7 bases between them. Per the germline V gene, CDR1 is DFQATT and CDR2 is SNEGSKA (reference sequence). Diagnosis of hyperthyroidism was new in patients aged 18 to 65, and its duration was under 2 months. RNA transcripts gave rise to amplified TCR beta CDR3 regions. Using the HTBI primer set, a first-round RT-PCR was run on the TCR CDR3. TCRdb processed the multiplex PCR reads anew with MiXCR; each CDR3 protein has one entry. This table has some 440,000 distinct CDR3 sequences, roughly 14% appearing once.

V gene TRBV20-1 combines with J gene TRBJ2-6; D unresolved. This receptor was identified in a woman aged 18-35 years with Graves' hyperthyroidism. The sequenced sample was blood. The CDR3 DNA is TGCAGTGCTACTACGGACTCTGGGGCCAACGTCCTGACTTTC. It specifies CSATTDSGANVLTF.